The source of this T cell receptor beta chain is a study of PD-L1 blockade in urothelial cancer. Each PCR received spiked synthetic TCR analog templates. Repertoires were generated with immunoSEQ multiplex PCR, while TCRdb's copy carries only in-frame clones and drops some. The sample includes 50,000 or so clones, approximately 84% of them seen just once. Sample time point: peripheral blood 6 weeks after treatment start. The TCR sequence derives from a man aged 55 to 69 with urothelial cancer. This sample comprised PBMCs, obtained around atezolizumab (anti-PD-L1) treatment.

CDR3: CASSASGGTSYEQYF. CDR3 nucleotides: TGTGCCAGCAGCGCCAGCGGGGGGACTTCCTACGAGCAGTACTTC. V and J are TRBV7-8 and TRBJ2-7; TRBD2 matches 9 bases. The CDR3 is made up of 15 amino acids. The germline CDR1 and CDR2 sequences are SGHVS and FQNEAQ. With 5 bases clipped from V and 1 base from J, the junction kept 6 bases outside the gene matches.